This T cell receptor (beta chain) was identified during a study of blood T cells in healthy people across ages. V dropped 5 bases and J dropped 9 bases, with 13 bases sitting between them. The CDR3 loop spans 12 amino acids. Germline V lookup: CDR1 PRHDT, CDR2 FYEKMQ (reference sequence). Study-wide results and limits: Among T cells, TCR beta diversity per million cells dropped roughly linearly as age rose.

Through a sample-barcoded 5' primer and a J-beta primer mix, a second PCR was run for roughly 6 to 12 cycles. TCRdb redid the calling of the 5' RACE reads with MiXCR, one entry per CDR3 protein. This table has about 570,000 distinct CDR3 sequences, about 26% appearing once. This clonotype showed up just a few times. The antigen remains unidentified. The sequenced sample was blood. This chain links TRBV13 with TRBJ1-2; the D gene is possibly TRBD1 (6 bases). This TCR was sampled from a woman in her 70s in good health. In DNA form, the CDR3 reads TGTGCCAGCAGCCCAGGACAGTTTAGCTACACCTTC. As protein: CASSPGQFSYTF.